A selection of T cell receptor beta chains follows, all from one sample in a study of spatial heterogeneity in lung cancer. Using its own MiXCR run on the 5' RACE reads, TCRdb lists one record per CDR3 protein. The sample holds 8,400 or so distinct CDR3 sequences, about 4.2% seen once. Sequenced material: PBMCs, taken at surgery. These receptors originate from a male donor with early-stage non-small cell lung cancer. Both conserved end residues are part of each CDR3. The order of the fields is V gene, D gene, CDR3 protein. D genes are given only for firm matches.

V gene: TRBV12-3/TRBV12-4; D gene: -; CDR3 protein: CASSRGPNTEAFF
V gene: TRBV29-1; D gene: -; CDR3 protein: CSVRSTSISEQYF
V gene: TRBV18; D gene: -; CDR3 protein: CASSPSNGLLGAFF
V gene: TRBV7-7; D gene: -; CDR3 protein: CASSSGRTANEKLFF
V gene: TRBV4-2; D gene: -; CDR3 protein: CASSQDSVSLLSQHF
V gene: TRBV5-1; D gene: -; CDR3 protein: CASRYQEGNSPLHF
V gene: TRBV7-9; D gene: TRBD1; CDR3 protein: CASTDRGRETQYF
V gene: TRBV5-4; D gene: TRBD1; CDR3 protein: CASSMGQGTLTLHF
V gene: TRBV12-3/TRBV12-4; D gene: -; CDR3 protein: CASEGNNYGYTF
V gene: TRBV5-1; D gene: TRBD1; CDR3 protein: CASSYRGTEKLFF
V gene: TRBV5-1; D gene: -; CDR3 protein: CASSLVGNLEAFF
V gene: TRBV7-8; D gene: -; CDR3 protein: CASSSQGFGANVLTF
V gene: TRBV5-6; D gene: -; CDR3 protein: CASSLVFSVTDTQYF
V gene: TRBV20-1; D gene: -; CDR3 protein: CSASRTVTNEKLFF
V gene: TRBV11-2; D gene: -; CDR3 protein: CASSLAAVETQYF
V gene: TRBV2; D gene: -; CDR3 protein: CASRKDKGITEAFF
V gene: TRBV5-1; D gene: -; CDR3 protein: CASSLTADGYTF
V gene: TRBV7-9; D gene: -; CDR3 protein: CASSLRTTEAFF
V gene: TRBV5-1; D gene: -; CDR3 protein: CASSLAEGYGYTF
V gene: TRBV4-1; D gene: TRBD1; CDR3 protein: CASSQEEGRGRRSGANVLTF
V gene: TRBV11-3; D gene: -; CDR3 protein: CASSLGWNEQFF
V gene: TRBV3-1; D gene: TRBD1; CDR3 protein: CASSQGTGARISRTYEQYF
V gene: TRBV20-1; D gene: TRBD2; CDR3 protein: CSAPKSWGGADTQYF
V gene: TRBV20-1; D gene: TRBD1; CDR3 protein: CSASTGTGNNQPQHF
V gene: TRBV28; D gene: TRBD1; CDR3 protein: CASSLGGTGKNTEAFF
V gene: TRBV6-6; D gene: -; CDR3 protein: CASSYGQLMQPQHF
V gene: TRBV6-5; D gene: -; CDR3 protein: CASSQRYRGTGELFF
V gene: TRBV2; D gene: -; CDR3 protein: CASSEVRIGNTEAFF
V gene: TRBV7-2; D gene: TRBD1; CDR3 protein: CASSLVQGNIQYF
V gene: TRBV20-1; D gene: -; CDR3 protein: CGAPKRPQETQYF
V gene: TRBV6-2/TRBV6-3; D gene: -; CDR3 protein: CASFAGPPGGELFF
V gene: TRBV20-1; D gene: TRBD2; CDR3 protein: CSASMTSGYGASTDTQYF
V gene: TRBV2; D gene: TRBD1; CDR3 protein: CASRGTGGWGNQPQHF
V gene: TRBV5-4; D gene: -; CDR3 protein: CASSPGRGGPGNTIYF
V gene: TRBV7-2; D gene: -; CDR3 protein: CASSLAWQGNSPLHF
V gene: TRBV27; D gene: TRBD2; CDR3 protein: CASSSWTSGGSQETQYF
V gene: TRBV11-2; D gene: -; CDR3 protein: CASSGNVEQYF
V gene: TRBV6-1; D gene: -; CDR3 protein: CASSYGAYNSPLHF
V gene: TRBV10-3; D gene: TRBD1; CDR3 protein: CAISEGQGTNYGYTF
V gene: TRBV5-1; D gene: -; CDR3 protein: CASSLADYGSSYNSPLHF
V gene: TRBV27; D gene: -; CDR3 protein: CASSSAGTYEQYF
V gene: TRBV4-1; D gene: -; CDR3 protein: CASTPSSLNTEAFF
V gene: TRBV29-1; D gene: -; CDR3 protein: CSVLVSTEAFF
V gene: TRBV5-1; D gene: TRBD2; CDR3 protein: CASSLRTSGAYNEQFF
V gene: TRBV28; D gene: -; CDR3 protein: CASSRLGENYNEQFF
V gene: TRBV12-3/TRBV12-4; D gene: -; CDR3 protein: CASSQNSNQPQHF
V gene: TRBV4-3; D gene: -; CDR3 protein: CASSQGPRPTDTQYF
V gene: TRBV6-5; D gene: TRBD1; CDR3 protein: CASRPRQGANEKLFF
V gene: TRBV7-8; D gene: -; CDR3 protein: CASSLAGDSPLHF
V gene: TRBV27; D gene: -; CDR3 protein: CASSSTGRGDEQYF
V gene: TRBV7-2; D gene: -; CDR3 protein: CASSYYRVDYGYTF
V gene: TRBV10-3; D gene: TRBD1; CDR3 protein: CAISESGGVDTQYF
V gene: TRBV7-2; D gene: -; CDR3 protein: CASSPDRSYGYTF
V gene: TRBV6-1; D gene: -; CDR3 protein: CASSEHRASGANVLTF
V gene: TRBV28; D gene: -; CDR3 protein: CASSLGGVNEQFF
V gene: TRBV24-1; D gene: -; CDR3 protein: CATSDLKAGELFF
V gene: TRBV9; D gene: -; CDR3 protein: CASSVRPQGLDSYNEQFF